These T cell receptor beta chains were read from a single sample in a study of blood T cell repertoires in COVID-19. Only in-frame clones appear in the TCRdb table, and some are missing; sequencing was by immunoSEQ multiplex PCR. The data hold 150,000 to 200,000 clones, with 89% observed a single time. Sample: PBMCs or T cells enriched from blood (not recorded which). The receptors stem from a woman aged 18-29 years who had recovered from COVID-19. Both conserved end residues are part of each CDR3. Each record gives: J gene, V gene, CDR3 protein.

TRBJ1-2	TRBV10-2	CASRKDPDRSSYGYTF
TRBJ2-5	TRBV11-1	CASSSPDRGSRETQYF
TRBJ1-2	TRBV27	CASSSFVNYGYTF
TRBJ2-7	TRBV12-5	CASGLLTGTGGQYF
TRBJ2-7	TRBV2	CASSETGPRLDEQYF
TRBJ2-3	TRBV3-1/TRBV3-2	CASSQDTGTSGGATDTQYF
TRBJ1-1	TRBV19	CASSIRWDRGRNTEAFF
TRBJ2-2	TRBV6-5	CASSYEIAANTGELFF
TRBJ2-1	TRBV27	CASSLAKGGKEFF
TRBJ1-2	TRBV12-3/TRBV12-4	CASSLQGSYGYTF
TRBJ1-1	TRBV5-1	CASSPGTGNTEAFF
TRBJ2-1	TRBV14	CASSQGRAGGPMLDEQFF
TRBJ2-7	TRBV28	CAAGTGGGYEQYF
TRBJ2-3	TRBV9	CASSVAPSGGEGTQYF
TRBJ1-1	TRBV3-1/TRBV3-2	CASSGRNTEAFF
TRBJ1-2	TRBV5-6	CASSSQGQHGYTF
TRBJ1-1	TRBV4-1	CASSLLTRAGPEAFF
TRBJ1-2	TRBV4-1	CASSSPGQVRNGYTF
TRBJ1-5	TRBV7-8	CASSPMLGGPQPQHF
TRBJ2-7	TRBV5-1	CASSLAQGHVYEQYF
TRBJ1-3	TRBV18	CASSPRGETGNTIYF
TRBJ2-1	TRBV27	CASSPPGTLSEQFF
TRBJ2-3	TRBV12-3/TRBV12-4	CASSLEGSDTQYF
TRBJ2-2	TRBV30	CAWSVRTSGGTGELFF
TRBJ1-2	TRBV15	CATSREYPGQGVGYTF
TRBJ1-2	TRBV3-1/TRBV3-2	CASSQDVVHLTF
TRBJ2-7	TRBV6-5	CASRETGSNTYEQYF
TRBJ1-4	TRBV29-1	CSVRGPDEKLFF
TRBJ1-6	TRBV28	CASSFRQGGSPLHF
TRBJ2-7	TRBV12-5	CASGRGPRGEPLYEQYF
TRBJ2-5	TRBV25-1	CASSGSSKQGGETQYF
TRBJ1-2	TRBV18	CASSLPTRDYGYTF
TRBJ2-3	TRBV9	CASSTPRGTGRTDTQYF
TRBJ1-4	TRBV24-1	CATSPGQGHEKLFF
TRBJ1-2	TRBV12-5	CASGSPHRLYGYTF
TRBJ1-2	TRBV19	CASSIGGTANYGYTF
TRBJ2-2	TRBV6-5	CASRRQNTGELFF
TRBJ2-2	TRBV19	CASSLWGGASPGELFF
TRBJ1-1	TRBV6-5	CASTVHQGEAEAFF
TRBJ1-1	TRBV4-1	CASSQDTFGSAGDTEAFF